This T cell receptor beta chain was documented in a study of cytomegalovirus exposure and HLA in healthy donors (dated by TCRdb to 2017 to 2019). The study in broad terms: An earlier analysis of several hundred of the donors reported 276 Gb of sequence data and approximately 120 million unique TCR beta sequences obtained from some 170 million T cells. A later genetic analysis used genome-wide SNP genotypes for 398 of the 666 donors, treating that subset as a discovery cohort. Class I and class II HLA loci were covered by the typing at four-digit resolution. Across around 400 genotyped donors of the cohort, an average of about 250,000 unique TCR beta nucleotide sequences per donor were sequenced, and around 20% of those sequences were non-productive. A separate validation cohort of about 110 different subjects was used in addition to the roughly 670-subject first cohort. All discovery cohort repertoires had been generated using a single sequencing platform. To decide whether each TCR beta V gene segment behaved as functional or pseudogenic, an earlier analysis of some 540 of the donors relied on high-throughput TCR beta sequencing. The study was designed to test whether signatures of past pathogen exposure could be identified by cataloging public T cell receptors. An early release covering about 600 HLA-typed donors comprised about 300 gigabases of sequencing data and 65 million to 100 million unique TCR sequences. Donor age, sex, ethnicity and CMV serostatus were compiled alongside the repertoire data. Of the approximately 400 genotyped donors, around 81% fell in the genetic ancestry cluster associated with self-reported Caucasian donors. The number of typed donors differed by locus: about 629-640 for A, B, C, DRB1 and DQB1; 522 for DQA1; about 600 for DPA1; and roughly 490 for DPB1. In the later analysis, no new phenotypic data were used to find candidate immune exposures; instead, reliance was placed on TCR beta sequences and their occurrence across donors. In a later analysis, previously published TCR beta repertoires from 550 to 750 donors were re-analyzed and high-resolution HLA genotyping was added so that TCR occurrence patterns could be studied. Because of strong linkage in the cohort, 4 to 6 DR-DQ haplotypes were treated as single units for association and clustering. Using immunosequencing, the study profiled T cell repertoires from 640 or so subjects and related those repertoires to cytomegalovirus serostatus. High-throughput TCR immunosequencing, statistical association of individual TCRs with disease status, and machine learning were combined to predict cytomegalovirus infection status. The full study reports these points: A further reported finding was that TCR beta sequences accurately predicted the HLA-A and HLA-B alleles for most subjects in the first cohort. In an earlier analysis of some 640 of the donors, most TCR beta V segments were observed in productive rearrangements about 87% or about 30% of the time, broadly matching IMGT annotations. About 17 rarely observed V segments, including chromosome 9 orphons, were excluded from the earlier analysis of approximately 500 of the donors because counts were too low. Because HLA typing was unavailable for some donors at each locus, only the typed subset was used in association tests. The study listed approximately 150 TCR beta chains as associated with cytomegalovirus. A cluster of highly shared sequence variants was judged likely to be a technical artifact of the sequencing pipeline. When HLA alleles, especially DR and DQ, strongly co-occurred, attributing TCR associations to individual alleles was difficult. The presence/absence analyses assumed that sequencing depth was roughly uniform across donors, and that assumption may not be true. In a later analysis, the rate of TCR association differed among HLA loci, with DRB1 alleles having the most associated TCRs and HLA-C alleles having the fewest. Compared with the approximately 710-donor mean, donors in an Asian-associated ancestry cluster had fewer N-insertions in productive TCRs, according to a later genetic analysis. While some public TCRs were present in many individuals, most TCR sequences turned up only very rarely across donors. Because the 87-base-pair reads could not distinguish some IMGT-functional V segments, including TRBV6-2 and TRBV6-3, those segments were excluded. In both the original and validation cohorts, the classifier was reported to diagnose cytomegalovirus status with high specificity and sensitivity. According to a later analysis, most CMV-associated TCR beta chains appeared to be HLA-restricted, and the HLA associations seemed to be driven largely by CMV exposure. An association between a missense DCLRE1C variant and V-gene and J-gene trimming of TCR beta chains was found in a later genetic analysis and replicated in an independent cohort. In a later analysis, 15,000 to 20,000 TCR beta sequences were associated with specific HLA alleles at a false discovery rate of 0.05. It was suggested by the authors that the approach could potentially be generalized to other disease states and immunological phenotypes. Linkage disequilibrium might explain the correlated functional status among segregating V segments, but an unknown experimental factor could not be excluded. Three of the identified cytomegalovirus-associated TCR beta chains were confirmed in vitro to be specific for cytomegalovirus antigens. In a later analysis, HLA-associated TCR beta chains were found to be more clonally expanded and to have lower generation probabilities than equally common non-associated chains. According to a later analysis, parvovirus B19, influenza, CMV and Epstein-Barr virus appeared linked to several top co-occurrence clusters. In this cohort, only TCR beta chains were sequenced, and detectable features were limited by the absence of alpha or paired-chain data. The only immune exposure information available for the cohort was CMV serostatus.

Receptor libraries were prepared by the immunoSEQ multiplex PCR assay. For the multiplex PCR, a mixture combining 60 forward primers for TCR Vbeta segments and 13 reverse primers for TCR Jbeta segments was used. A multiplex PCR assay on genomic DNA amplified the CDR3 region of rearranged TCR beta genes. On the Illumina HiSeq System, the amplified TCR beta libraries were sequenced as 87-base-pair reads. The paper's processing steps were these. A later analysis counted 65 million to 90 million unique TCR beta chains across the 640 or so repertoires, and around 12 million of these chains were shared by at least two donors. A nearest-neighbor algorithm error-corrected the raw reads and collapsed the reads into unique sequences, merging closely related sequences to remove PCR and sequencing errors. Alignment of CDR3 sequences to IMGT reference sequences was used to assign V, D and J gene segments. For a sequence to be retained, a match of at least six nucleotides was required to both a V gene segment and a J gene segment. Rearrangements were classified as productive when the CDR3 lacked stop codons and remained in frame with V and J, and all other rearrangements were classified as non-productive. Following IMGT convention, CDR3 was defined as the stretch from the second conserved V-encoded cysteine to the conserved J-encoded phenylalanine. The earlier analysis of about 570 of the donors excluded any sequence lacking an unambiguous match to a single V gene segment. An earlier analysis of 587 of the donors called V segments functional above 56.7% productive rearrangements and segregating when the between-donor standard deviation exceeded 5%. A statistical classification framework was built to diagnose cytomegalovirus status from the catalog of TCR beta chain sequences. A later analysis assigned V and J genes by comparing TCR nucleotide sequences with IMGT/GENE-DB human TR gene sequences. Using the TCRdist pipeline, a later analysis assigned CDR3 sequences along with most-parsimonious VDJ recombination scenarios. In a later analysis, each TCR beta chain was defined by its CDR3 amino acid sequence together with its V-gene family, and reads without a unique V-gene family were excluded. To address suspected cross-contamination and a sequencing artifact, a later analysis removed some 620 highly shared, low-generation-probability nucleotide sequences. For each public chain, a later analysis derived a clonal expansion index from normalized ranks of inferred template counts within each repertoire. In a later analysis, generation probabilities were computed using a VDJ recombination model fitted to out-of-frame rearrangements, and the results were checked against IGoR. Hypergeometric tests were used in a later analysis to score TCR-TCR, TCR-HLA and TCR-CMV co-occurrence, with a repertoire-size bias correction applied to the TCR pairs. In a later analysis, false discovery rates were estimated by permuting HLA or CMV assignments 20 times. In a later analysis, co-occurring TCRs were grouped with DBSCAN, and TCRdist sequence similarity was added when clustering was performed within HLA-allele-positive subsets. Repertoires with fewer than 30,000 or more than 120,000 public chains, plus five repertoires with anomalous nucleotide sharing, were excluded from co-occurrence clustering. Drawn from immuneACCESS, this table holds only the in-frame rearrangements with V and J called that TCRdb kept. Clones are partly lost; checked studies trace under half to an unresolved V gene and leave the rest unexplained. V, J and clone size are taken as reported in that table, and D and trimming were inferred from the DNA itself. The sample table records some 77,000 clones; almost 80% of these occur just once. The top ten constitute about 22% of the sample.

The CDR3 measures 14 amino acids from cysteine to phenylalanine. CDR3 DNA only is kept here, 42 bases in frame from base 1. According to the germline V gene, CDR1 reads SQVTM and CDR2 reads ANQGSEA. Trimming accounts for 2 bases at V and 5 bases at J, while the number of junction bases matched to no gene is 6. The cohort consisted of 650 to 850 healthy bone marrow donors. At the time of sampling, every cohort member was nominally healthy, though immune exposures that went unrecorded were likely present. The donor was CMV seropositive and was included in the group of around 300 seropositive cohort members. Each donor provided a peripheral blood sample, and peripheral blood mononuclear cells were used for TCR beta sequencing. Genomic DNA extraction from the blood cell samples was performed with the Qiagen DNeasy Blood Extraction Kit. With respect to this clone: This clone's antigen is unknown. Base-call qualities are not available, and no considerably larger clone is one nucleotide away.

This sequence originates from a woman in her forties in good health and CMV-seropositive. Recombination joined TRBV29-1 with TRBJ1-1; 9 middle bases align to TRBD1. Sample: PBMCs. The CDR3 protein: CSVERDRVITEAFF. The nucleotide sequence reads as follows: TGCAGCGTTGAACGGGACAGGGTGATAACTGAAGCTTTCTTT.